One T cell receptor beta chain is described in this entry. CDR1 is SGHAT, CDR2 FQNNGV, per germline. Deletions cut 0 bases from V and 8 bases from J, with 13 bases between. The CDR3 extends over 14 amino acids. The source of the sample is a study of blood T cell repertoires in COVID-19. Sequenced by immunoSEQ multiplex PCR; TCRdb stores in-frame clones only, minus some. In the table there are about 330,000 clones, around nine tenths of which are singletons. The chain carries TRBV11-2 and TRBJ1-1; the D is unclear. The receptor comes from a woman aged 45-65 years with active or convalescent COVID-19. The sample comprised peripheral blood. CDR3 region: CASSLEYSAGEAFF. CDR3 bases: TGTGCCAGCAGCTTAGAGTATTCGGCGGGAGAAGCTTTCTTT.